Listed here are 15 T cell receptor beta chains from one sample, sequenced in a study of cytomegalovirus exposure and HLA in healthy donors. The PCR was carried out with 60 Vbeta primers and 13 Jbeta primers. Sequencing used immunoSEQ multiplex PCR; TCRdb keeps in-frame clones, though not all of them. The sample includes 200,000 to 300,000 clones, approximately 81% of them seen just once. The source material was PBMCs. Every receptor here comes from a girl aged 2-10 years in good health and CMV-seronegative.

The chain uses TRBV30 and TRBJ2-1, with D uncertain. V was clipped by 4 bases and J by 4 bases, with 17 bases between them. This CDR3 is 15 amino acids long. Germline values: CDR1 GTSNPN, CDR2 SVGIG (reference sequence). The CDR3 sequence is CAWTKIGGSYNEQFF. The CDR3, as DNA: TGTGCCTGGACGAAGATCGGCGGTAGTTACAATGAGCAGTTCTTC.

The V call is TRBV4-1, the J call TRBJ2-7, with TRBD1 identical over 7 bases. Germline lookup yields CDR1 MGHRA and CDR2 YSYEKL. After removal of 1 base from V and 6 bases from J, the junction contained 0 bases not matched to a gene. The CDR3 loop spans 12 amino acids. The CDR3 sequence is CASSQGQGEQYF. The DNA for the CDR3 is TGCGCCAGCAGCCAAGGACAGGGCGAGCAGTACTTC.

The CDR3 is CASSLGQGAYGYTF. CDR3 DNA: TGTGCCAGCAGCTTAGGACAGGGCGCCTATGGCTACACCTTC. The J gene is TRBJ1-2, the V gene TRBV11-2; 7 nucleotides line up with TRBD1. The V gene end was trimmed by 1 base and the J gene end by 4 bases; junction bases not matched to a gene: 3. In germline, CDR1 is SGHAT, CDR2 FQNNGV. The CDR3 consists of 14 residues.

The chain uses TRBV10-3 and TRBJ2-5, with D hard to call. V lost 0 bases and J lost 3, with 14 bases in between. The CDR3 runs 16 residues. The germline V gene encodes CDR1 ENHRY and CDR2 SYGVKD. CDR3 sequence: CAISESKPSSEETQYF. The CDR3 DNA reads TGTGCCATCAGTGAGTCGAAGCCTTCCTCCGAAGAGACCCAGTACTTC.

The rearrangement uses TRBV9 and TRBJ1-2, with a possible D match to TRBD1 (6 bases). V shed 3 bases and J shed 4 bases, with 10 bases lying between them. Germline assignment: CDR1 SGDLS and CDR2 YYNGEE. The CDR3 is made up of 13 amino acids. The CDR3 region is CASSAGQTYGYTF. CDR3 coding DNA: TGTGCCAGCAGCGCAGGACAGACCTATGGCTACACCTTC.

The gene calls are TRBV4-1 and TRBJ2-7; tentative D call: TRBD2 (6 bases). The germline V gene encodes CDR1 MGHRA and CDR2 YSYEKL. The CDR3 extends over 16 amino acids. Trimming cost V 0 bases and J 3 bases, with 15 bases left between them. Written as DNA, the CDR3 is TGCGCCAGCAGCCAAGAGGGATCGTCGGGGGTCTACGAGCAGTACTTC. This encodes CASSQEGSSGVYEQYF.

The CDR3 DNA is TGTGCCAGCACCACAGGGGTTCAGCAGCCCCAGCATTTT. Its protein product is CASTTGVQQPQHF. The chain recombines TRBV6-5 with TRBJ1-5; TRBD1 aligns across 7 bases. The CDR3 totals 13 residues. J was trimmed by 7 bases and V by 7 bases; bases with no gene match: 7. Germline values: CDR1 MNHEY, CDR2 SVGAGI.

DNA for the CDR3: TGTGCCAGCAGTTACGGGCAGGGCTTCACTGAAGCTTTCTTT. Translated, it gives CASSYGQGFTEAFF. V usage is TRBV6-5 and J usage is TRBJ1-1; possible D gene TRBD1, 5 bases. The CDR3 loop spans 14 amino acids. V shed 2 bases and J shed 4 bases, with 11 bases lying between them. In germline, CDR1 is MNHEY, CDR2 SVGAGI.

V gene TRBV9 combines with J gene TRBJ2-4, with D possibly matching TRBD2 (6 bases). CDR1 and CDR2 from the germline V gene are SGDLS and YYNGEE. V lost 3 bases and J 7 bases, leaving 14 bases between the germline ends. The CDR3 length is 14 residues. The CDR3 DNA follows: TGTGCCAGCAGCGCCGGAGGTGCGGGGAACATTCAGTACTTC. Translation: CASSAGGAGNIQYF.

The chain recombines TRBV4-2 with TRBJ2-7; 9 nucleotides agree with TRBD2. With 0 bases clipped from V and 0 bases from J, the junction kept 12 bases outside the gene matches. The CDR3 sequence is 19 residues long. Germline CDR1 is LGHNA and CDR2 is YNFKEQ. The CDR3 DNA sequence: TGTGCCAGCAGCCAAGAAGAGGGGTGGGGTAGCGGGAGCTCCTACGAGCAGTACTTC. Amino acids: CASSQEEGWGSGSSYEQYF.

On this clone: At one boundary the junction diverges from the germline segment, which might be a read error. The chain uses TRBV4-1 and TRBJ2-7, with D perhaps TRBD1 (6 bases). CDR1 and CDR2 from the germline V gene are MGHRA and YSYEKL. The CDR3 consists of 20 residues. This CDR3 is CASSKDGVGRGFSMDYEQYF. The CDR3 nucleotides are TGCGCCAGCAGCAAAGACGGGGTCGGCAGGGGATTCTCGATGGACTACGAGCAGTACTTC.

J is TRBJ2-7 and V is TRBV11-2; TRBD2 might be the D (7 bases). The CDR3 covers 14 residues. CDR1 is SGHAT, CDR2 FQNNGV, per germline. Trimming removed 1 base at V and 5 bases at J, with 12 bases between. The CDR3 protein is CASSLVGGLNEQYF. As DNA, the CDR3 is TGTGCCAGCAGCTTAGTCGGGGGGCTGAACGAGCAGTACTTC.

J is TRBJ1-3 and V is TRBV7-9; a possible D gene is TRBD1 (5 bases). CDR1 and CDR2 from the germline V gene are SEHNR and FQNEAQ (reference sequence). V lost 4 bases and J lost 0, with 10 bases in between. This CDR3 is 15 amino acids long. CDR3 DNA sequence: TGTGCCAGCAGCTACAGGTCCAGCTCTGGAAACACCATATATTTT. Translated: CASSYRSSSGNTIYF.

This CDR3 is CASSLWEQETQYF. The DNA for the CDR3 is TGTGCCAGCAGCTTATGGGAGCAAGAGACCCAGTACTTC. This chain joins TRBV11-2 and TRBJ2-5; tentatively, D is TRBD2 (5 bases). Germline V gene data show CDR1 as SGHAT and CDR2 as FQNNGV. The V end was cut by 2 bases, the J end by 2 bases, with 6 bases between. The CDR3 length is 13 residues.

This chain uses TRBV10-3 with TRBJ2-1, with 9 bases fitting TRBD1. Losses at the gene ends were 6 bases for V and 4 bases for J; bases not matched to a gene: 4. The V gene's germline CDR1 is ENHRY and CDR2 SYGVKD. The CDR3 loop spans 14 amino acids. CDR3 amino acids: CAIRGTGSYNEQFF. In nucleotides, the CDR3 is TGTGCCATCAGGGGGACAGGGTCGTACAATGAGCAGTTCTTC.